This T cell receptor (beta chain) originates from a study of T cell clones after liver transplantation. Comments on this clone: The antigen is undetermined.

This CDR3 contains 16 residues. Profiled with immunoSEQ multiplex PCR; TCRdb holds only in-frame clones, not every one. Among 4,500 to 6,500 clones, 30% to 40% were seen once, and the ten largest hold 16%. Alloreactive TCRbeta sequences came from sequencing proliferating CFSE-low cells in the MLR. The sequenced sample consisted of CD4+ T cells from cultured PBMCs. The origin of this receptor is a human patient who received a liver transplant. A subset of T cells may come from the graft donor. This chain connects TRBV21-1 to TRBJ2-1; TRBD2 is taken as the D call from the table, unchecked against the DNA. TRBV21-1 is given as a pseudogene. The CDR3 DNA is TGTGCCAGCAGCAACCAGCGGGAGGGCCCCCAGGATGAGCAGTTCTTC. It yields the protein CASSNQREGPQDEQFF.